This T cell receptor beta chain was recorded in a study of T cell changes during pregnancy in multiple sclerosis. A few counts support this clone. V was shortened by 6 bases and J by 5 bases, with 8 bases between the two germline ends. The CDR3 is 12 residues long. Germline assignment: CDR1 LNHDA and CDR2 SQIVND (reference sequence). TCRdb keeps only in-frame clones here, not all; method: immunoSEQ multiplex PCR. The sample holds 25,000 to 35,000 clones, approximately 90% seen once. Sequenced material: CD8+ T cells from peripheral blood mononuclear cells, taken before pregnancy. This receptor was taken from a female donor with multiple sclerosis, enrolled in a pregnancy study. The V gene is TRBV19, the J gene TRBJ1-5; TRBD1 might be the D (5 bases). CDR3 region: CASRRGDQPQHF. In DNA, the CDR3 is TGTGCCAGTAGGCGGGGGGATCAGCCCCAGCATTTT.